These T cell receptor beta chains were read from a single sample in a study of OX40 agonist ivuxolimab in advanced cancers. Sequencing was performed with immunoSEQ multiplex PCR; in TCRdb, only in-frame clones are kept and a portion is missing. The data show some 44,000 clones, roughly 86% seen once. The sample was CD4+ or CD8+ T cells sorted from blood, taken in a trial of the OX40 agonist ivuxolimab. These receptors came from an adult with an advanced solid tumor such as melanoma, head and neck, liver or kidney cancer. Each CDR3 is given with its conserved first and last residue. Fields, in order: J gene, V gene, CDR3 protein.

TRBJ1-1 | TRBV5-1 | CASSLTGLATEAFF
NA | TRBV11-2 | CASSLNEGSNEQYF
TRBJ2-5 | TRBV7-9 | CASSLAGDISETQYF
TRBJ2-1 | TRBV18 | CASSPYGTGGNEQFF
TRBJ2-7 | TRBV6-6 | CASSTSSGGSYEQYF
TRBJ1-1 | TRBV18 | CASSPSGNTEAFF
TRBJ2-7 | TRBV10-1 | CASAPGASGFSYEQYF
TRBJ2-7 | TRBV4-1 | CASSQLGGQGYEQYF
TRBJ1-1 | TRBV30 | CAWSSTLAEAFF
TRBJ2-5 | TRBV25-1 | CASSPGQFNQETQYF
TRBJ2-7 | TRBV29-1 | CSVEGRNFDEQYF
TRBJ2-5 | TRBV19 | CASRQAWQETQYF
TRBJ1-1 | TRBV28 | CASSLLPDEAFF
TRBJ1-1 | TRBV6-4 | CASSQDIRPPPPRHTEAFF
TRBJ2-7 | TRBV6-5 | CASGQRGSYEQYF
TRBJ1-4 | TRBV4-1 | CASSQVPHTNEKLFF
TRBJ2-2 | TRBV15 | CATSSRGPGTGELFF
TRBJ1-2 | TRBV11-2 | CASSLGTWDRRDRGYTF
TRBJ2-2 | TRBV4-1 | CASRPPGQPSNTGELFF
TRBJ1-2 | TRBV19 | CASSIGGDPWYGYTF
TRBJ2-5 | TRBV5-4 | CASSFSSGGQETQYF
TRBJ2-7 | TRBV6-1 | CASSFGLGGSEQYF
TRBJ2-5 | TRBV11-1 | CASSQGRQFQETQYF
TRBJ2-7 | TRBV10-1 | CASSDSLAGFRFYEQYF
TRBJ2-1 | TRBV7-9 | CASSLDGDRGYNEQFF
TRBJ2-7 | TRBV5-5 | CASSPRVYEQYF
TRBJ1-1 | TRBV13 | CASSVGAREAFF